Listed here are 19 T cell receptor beta chains from one sample, sequenced in a study of breast tumors, draining lymph nodes, adjacent tissues. The lymph nodes were axillary draining lymph nodes from breast cancer patients. TCRdb independently ran MiXCR on the multiplex PCR reads; one entry per CDR3 protein. This repertoire shows about 230,000 distinct CDR3 sequences, 32% found once; its top ten account for just over 1.4%. The sequenced sample was axillary lymph node tissue. The receptors originated from a female donor with breast cancer. Some clones in this sample may be carry-over from other donors' samples.

Ten or more counts support this clonotype. The chain is built from TRBV5-1 and TRBJ2-2; tentatively, D is TRBD1 or TRBD2 (5 bases each). The CDR3 extends over 15 amino acids. Per germline, CDR1 SGHRS and CDR2 YFSETQ. Trimming took 3 bases from V and 2 from J, leaving 11 bases between them. In nucleotides, the CDR3 is TGCGCCAGCAGCTCTCTCAGGGACAACACCGGGGAGCTGTTTTTT. Encoded protein: CASSSLRDNTGELFF. The entire variable domain, with the rest obtained from reference TRBV5-1 and TRBJ2-2, is as follows: KAGVTQTPRYLIKTRGQQVTLSCSPISGHRSVSWYQQTPGQGLQFLFEYFSETQRNKGNFPGRFSGRQFSNSRSEMNVSTLELGDSALYLCASSSLRDNTGELFFGEGSRLTVL.

Concerning this clonotype itself: A much bigger clone sits one base away, suggesting this may be a read error. The CDR3 does not end in the conserved phenylalanine or tryptophan, so this is likely a read error. The rearrangement uses TRBV19 and TRBJ2-3; 8 nucleotides agree with TRBD2. The junction had 15 bases not matched to a gene; V was cut back by 1 base and J by 12 bases. Germline CDR1 LNHDA, CDR2 SQIVND (reference sequence). The CDR3 covers 16 residues. DNA for the CDR3: TGTGCCAGTAGTATAGGGCCCTCGACTAGCGCAATACCCCAGTATTCT. Amino acid sequence: CASSIGPSTSAIPQYS.

This sequence joins TRBV5-8 and TRBJ2-1; 8 nucleotides agree with TRBD2. Looked up from germline, CDR1 is SGHTS and CDR2 is YDEGEE. J was trimmed by 9 bases and V by 7 bases; bases with no gene match: 18. This CDR3 has 16 amino acids. The DNA of the CDR3 is TGTGCCAGCCCCACTCGCCTAGCGGGTGCCGTGGGTGAGCAGTTCTTC. This translates into CASPTRLAGAVGEQFF.

This clonotype was picked up many times. The V and J genes are TRBV12-5 and TRBJ2-1; D gene ambiguous. CDR1 LGHNT and CDR2 FRNRAP come from the germline V gene. This CDR3 contains 11 residues. Trimming left V 5 bases short and J 9 bases short, with 8 bases between. The CDR3 nucleotides are TGTGCTAGTGGTACCCATTCTGAGCAGTTCTTC. Translation gives CASGTHSEQFF.

The gene calls are TRBV2 and TRBJ2-7; a possible D gene is TRBD1 (6 bases). The CDR3 length is 16 residues. V was pared by 4 bases and J by 2 bases, with 18 bases between. Germline V gives CDR1 SNHLY, CDR2 FYNNEI. The CDR3 reads CASSARGGHLPYEQYF. CDR3 coding DNA: TGTGCCAGCAGTGCTAGAGGGGGACACTTACCCTACGAGCAGTACTTC. Complete variable domain (other parts from reference TRBV2 and TRBJ2-7): EPEVTQTPSHQVTQMGQEVILRCVPISNHLYFYWYRQILGQKVEFLVSFYNNEISEKSEIFDDQFSVERPDGSNFTLKIRSTKLEDSAMYFCASSARGGHLPYEQYFGPGTRLTVT.

This clonotype has a count of ten or more. The rearrangement uses TRBV12-3 or TRBV12-4 and TRBJ2-1; D remains ambiguous. The length of the CDR3 is 17 residues. V was pared by 3 bases and J by 8 bases, with 23 bases between. The CDR3 loop is CASSFSLPGAVSYEQFF. The CDR3 nucleotides are TGTGCCAGCAGTTTCTCCCTACCTGGTGCGGTTAGCTATGAGCAGTTCTTC.

This clonotype was seen more than once but under ten times. This could be a read error, since a much larger clone is one nucleotide away. V and J are TRBV6-2 or TRBV6-3 and TRBJ2-5; perhaps D is TRBD1 or TRBD2 (5 bases each). Germline lookup yields CDR1 MNHEY and CDR2 SVGEGT. CDR3 length equals 14 residues. Trimming stripped 5 bases from V and 9 bases from J, with 19 bases between. CDR3 DNA: TGTGCCAGCAGTCACGACGGGGACCGTACGGCCCAGTACTTC. Its translation is CASSHDGDRTAQYF.

This clonotype was detected many times. The chain links TRBV11-1 to TRBJ2-1, with 8 bases matching TRBD1. The germline V gene has CDR1 SGHAT and CDR2 FQDESV (reference sequence). The CDR3 is 15 residues long. Germline trimming cut 1 base from V and 4 bases from J; bases unmatched to any gene: 3. The CDR3 protein is CASSLGRGLYNEQFF. In nucleotides, the CDR3 is TGTGCCAGCAGCTTAGGCAGGGGGCTATACAATGAGCAGTTCTTC.

The V and J genes are TRBV28 and TRBJ2-1, with a tentative D call TRBD2 (6 bases). V was pared by 4 bases and J by 3 bases, with 16 bases between. The length of the CDR3 is 16 residues. Germline V gene lookup returns CDR1 MDHEN and CDR2 SYDVKM. The DNA of the CDR3 is TGTGCCAGCAGTTCCCCCTTCGCGGGGTTCTACAATGAGCAGTTCTTC. Protein sequence: CASSSPFAGFYNEQFF.

This clonotype was seen at least ten times. This rearrangement joins TRBV9 to TRBJ2-1; 9 nucleotides align to TRBD1. The CDR3 sequence is 15 residues long. Germline CDR1 reads SGDLS; CDR2 reads YYNGEE. The V segment lost 4 bases and the J segment 2 bases; nucleotides outside the gene matches: 4. The CDR3 region has the DNA TGTGCCAGCAGCATGGGACAGGGAGCCTACAATGAGCAGTTCTTC. It is translated as CASSMGQGAYNEQFF.

The chain combines TRBV6-4 with TRBJ2-1; TRBD2 matches 8 bases. CDR3 length: 15 amino acids. CDR1 and CDR2 from the germline V gene are MRHNA and SNTAGT. With V trimmed by 8 bases and J by 7 bases, 13 bases remained unmatched. The CDR3 spells CASGLGGLGGNEQFF. CDR3 nucleotides: TGTGCCAGCGGTCTGGGGGGACTAGGGGGGAATGAGCAGTTCTTC.

This clonotype occurred many times. J is TRBJ2-1 and V is TRBV19; 7 nucleotides align to TRBD1. The CDR3 spans 14 residues. J gave up 10 bases and V 6 bases, and 12 bases lay outside the gene matches. Germline V gene lookup returns CDR1 LNHDA and CDR2 SQIVND (reference sequence). Written as DNA, the CDR3 is TGTGCCAGTAGAGGGAACAGGGGTAAGGTGGAGCAGTTCTTC. Protein product: CASRGNRGKVEQFF.

The V call is TRBV19, the J call TRBJ2-1; D gene unclear. This CDR3 has 14 residues. The V gene lost 3 bases and the J gene lost 3 bases, with 9 bases spanning the gap. Looked up from germline, CDR1 is LNHDA and CDR2 is SQIVND (reference sequence). The DNA of the CDR3 is TGTGCCAGTAGTATCGAAGGGAACTACAATGAGCAGTTCTTC. Translation gives CASSIEGNYNEQFF.

This clonotype was seen once. The limits of the CDR3 on the DNA are not certain, so only TCRdb's listed CDR3 is given. The chain is built from TRBV7-2 and TRBJ1-6. In germline, CDR1 is SGHTA, CDR2 FQGNSA. The CDR3 is 23 amino acids in total, end residues counted. The CDR3 here is CASSLTYICSARSGWVLNSPLHF.

With regard to this clonotype: A much larger clone differs from this one at a single base, so this may be a read error. This chain links TRBV14 with TRBJ2-1, with 13 bases lining up with TRBD2. This CDR3 is 17 amino acids long. CDR1 SGHDN and CDR2 FVKESK come from the germline V gene. This CDR3 is CASSLRLAGGPYTEQFF. The CDR3 bases are TGTGCCAGCAGCCTACGACTAGCGGGAGGCCCTTACACTGAGCAGTTCTTC.

This clonotype was observed many times. The chain uses TRBV6-6 and TRBJ1-4; no clear D gene. Per germline, CDR1 MNHNY and CDR2 SVGAGI (reference sequence). The V gene lost 3 bases and the J gene lost 3 bases, with 8 bases spanning the gap. The CDR3 extends over 14 amino acids. The CDR3 region has the DNA TGTGCCAGCAGTTATAAGCAGTCTAATGAAAAACTGTTTTTT. Its protein is CASSYKQSNEKLFF.

Turning to this clonotype: This may be a read error, as it is one base from a much larger clone. The chain has TRBV11-1 and TRBJ2-1; D unclear. The CDR3 is 19 residues long. The germline V gene encodes CDR1 SGHAT and CDR2 FQDESV (reference sequence). V shed 2 bases and J shed 5 bases, with 25 bases lying between them. The CDR3 region has the DNA TGTGCCAGCAGCTTAAAGGTTGGGCCGAGAGTTAAAAGGAACAATGAGCAGTTCTTC. It encodes CASSLKVGPRVKRNNEQFF. Using reference TRBV11-1 and TRBJ2-1 for the parts outside the CDR3, the full variable domain is EAEVAQSPRYKITEKSQAVAFWCDPISGHATLYWYRQILGQGPELLVQFQDESVVDDSQLPKDRFSAERLKGVDSTLKIQPAELGDSAMYLCASSLKVGPRVKRNNEQFFGPGTRLTVL.

A remark on this clonotype: At one end the junction does not follow the germline gene, possibly because of a read error. The J gene is TRBJ1-6, the V gene TRBV19, with a weak D call TRBD1 (5 bases). This CDR3 is 15 amino acids long. Germline lookup yields CDR1 LNHDA and CDR2 SQIVND (reference sequence). In DNA, the CDR3 is TGTGCCAGTACGGGACGGTCGACCTATAATCCACCCCCCCACTTT. It codes for CASTGRSTYNPPPHF.

At least ten counts were recorded for this clonotype. The chain uses TRBV7-9 and TRBJ2-4; 8 bases fit TRBD2. CDR3 length equals 16 residues. Germline CDR1 is SEHNR and CDR2 is FQNEAQ (reference sequence). The junction had 13 bases not matched to a gene; V was cut back by 4 bases and J by 8 bases. CDR3 protein: CASSSVGSGAADIQYF. The CDR3 nucleotides read TGTGCCAGCAGCTCCGTAGGTAGCGGGGCGGCCGACATTCAGTACTTC.